This entry lists 24 T cell receptor beta chains sequenced from one sample in a study of T-cell reconstitution after alpha-beta-depleted transplantation in children. The TCRbeta library incorporated unique molecular identifiers. In TCRdb, the PCR reads were re-called with MiXCR into one record per CDR3 protein. The sample holds 150,000 to 250,000 distinct CDR3 sequences, more than 12% seen once. The input for sequencing was PBMCs from the stem cell graft donor, taken from the stem cell graft. The source of these receptors is a human donor who donated a stem cell graft to a child with acute lymphoblastic leukemia.

The rearrangement uses TRBV5-1 and TRBJ2-2; possible D gene TRBD1, 5 bases. The CDR3 consists of 15 residues. V dropped 1 base and J dropped 7 bases, with 14 bases sitting between them. The germline V gene has CDR1 SGHRS and CDR2 YFSETQ. The CDR3 loop reads CASSLQGEGNGELFF. The DNA for the CDR3 is TGCGCCAGCAGCTTGCAAGGGGAAGGTAACGGGGAGCTGTTTTTT.

This clonotype was counted at least ten times. This chain uses TRBV11-2 with TRBJ1-4; D not certain. Trimming pared 5 bases from V and 8 bases from J, leaving 21 bases between. The CDR3 covers 16 residues. The germline CDR1 and CDR2 sequences are SGHAT and FQNNGV. CDR3 DNA: TGTGCCAGCAGCCGCATGGGCGGTCCTGAGATGGAAAAACTGTTTTTT. Its translation is CASSRMGGPEMEKLFF.

The CDR3 spells CASSQRGTDTQYF. The CDR3, as DNA: TGTGCCAGCAGCCAAAGGGGCACAGATACGCAGTATTTT. The J gene is TRBJ2-3, the V gene TRBV14; D remains ambiguous. This CDR3 has 13 amino acids. Trimming left V 2 bases short and J 1 base short, with 4 bases between. Per germline, CDR1 SGHDN and CDR2 FVKESK.

Many counts were recorded for this clonotype. This chain's CDR3 is CSASPDRGQFFVNEKLFF. The CDR3, as DNA: TGCAGTGCTAGCCCCGACAGGGGGCAATTCTTTGTTAATGAAAAACTGTTTTTT. The rearrangement links TRBV20-1 to TRBJ1-4; 10 nucleotides match TRBD1. The CDR3 runs 18 residues. The trim removed 3 bases at V and 4 bases at J, leaving 14 bases unmatched. Per germline, CDR1 DFQATT and CDR2 SNEGSKA (reference sequence).

The rearrangement joins TRBV10-3 to TRBJ1-1, with D possibly TRBD1 on 6 matching bases. The CDR3 totals 15 residues. The V end was cut by 4 bases, the J end by 0 bases, with 12 bases between. Germline assignment: CDR1 ENHRY and CDR2 SYGVKD. Here the CDR3 reads CAISGTGLMNTEAFF. The CDR3 nucleotides read TGTGCCATCAGTGGAACAGGGCTCATGAACACTGAAGCTTTCTTT.

This clonotype was observed many times. This sequence joins TRBV20-1 and TRBJ1-6; maybe TRBD1 (5 bases). This CDR3 comprises 18 residues. V lost 1 base and J lost 0, with 16 bases in between. Germline V gene data show CDR1 as DFQATT and CDR2 as SNEGSKA (reference sequence). The CDR3 region has the DNA TGCAGTGCTAGAGTTGGAAGGGGCACAAGCTCCTATAATTCACCCCTCCACTTT. This sequence encodes CSARVGRGTSSYNSPLHF.

The chain couples TRBV20-1 to TRBJ2-7, with D maybe TRBD2 (5 bases). With 5 bases removed from V and 5 bases from J, the gap between germline ends came to 16 bases. CDR3 length: 13 residues. Germline V gives CDR1 DFQATT, CDR2 SNEGSKA (reference sequence). The DNA for the CDR3 is TGCAGTGCTTTCCCCGGAGAGGGTGACGAGCAGTACTTC. Translated, it gives CSAFPGEGDEQYF.

This clonotype was recorded at least ten times. The chain has TRBV15 and TRBJ1-5; TRBD1 is a possible D gene (6 bases). V lost 3 bases and J lost 9, with 18 bases in between. The CDR3 sequence is 15 residues long. Germline CDR1 and CDR2: LNHNV and YYDKDF (reference sequence). The CDR3 protein is CATSSLIGGARPQHF. In DNA form, the CDR3 reads TGTGCCACCAGCAGCCTCATAGGGGGGGCGCGGCCCCAGCATTTT.

This clonotype was seen repeatedly, ten times or more. This sequence joins TRBV29-1 and TRBJ1-2, with D perhaps TRBD1 (5 bases). Trimming stripped 6 bases from V and 6 bases from J, with 11 bases between. The V gene's germline CDR1 is SQVTM and CDR2 ANQGSEA. The CDR3 loop spans 11 amino acids. CDR3 amino acids: CSVGLGHGYTF. The CDR3 region has the DNA TGCAGCGTGGGACTGGGACATGGCTACACCTTC.

There are a few counts of this clonotype. This rearrangement joins TRBV5-1 to TRBJ2-1; TRBD2 matches at 14 bases. The germline V gene has CDR1 SGHRS and CDR2 YFSETQ. The CDR3 totals 17 residues. With 0 bases clipped from V and 9 bases from J, the junction kept 8 bases outside the gene matches. CDR3 amino acids: CASSLGGLAGAVGEQFF. The CDR3 nucleotides read TGCGCCAGCAGCTTGGGGGGACTAGCGGGAGCGGTTGGTGAGCAGTTCTTC.

This clonotype occurred many times. Sequence at one end of the junction differs from germline and may be a read error. V gene TRBV20-1 combines with J gene TRBJ1-3, with 8 bases identical to TRBD1. Per the germline V gene, CDR1 is DFQATT and CDR2 is SNEGSKA (reference sequence). The CDR3 contains 12 residues. CDR3 sequence: CSARDGSGTGVF. CDR3 nucleotide sequence: TGCAGTGCTAGAGATGGATCCGGGACAGGAGTTTTT.

At least ten counts were recorded for this clonotype. The V call is TRBV5-1, the J call TRBJ1-1; no clear D gene. This CDR3 has 13 residues. The ends were cut back, 0 bases at V and 11 bases at J, with 14 bases in the middle. Germline loops: CDR1 SGHRS, CDR2 YFSETQ. The CDR3 nucleotides are TGCGCCAGCAGCTTGGCCAGTGCAGTTGATGCTTTCTTT. Translated, it gives CASSLASAVDAFF. Drawing the rest from reference TRBV5-1 and TRBJ1-1, the complete variable domain is KAGVTQTPRYLIKTRGQQVTLSCSPISGHRSVSWYQQTPGQGLQFLFEYFSETQRNKGNFPGRFSGRQFSNSRSEMNVSTLELGDSALYLCASSLASAVDAFFGQGTRLTVV.

The chain carries TRBV20-1 and TRBJ1-2; D possibly corresponds to TRBD1 (6 bases). With 1 base removed from V and 6 bases from J, the gap between germline ends came to 15 bases. Germline values: CDR1 DFQATT, CDR2 SNEGSKA (reference sequence). The CDR3 consists of 14 residues. The CDR3, as DNA: TGCAGTGCTAGAGTCCTCGGGGGGCAGGATGGCTACACCTTC. Translated, it gives CSARVLGGQDGYTF.

The chain has TRBV4-1 and TRBJ1-2; D gene unclear. CDR1 and CDR2 (germline): MGHRA, YSYEKL. The ends were cut back, 0 bases at V and 4 bases at J, with 9 bases in the middle. The CDR3 runs 14 residues. This chain's CDR3 is CASSQERGFYGYTF. CDR3 bases: TGCGCCAGCAGCCAAGAACGGGGATTCTATGGCTACACCTTC.

V and J are TRBV2 and TRBJ2-5, with D possibly being TRBD2 (6 bases). The germline gives CDR1 SNHLY, CDR2 FYNNEI. Trimming cost V 6 bases and J 2 bases, with 19 bases left between them. CDR3 size: 16 residues. CDR3 protein: CASSHSGRSVQETQYF. Written as DNA, the CDR3 is TGTGCCAGCAGCCATTCTGGGAGGTCAGTTCAAGAGACCCAGTACTTC.

This clonotype has ten or more counts. The rearrangement uses TRBV27 and TRBJ2-1; possibly TRBD1 or TRBD2 for D (5 bases each). V gave up 4 bases and J gave up 5 bases, with 18 bases separating them. The CDR3 runs 16 residues. Germline CDR1 reads MNHEY; CDR2 reads SMNVEV (reference sequence). CDR3 region: CASSSRRTWGNNEQFF. The CDR3, as DNA: TGTGCCAGCAGTTCCCGACGGACGTGGGGGAACAATGAGCAGTTCTTC.

This clonotype was observed many times. The gene calls are TRBV9 and TRBJ1-2; 7 nucleotides align to TRBD1. CDR3 size: 13 residues. Germline loops: CDR1 SGDLS, CDR2 YYNGEE. V lost 5 bases and J lost 2; bases outside the gene matches: 3. CDR3 in DNA: TGTGCCAGCAGTCGGGACAGAAACTATGGCTACACCTTC. Translating gives CASSRDRNYGYTF.

Ten or more counts support this clonotype. V usage is TRBV20-1 and J usage is TRBJ1-1, with D perhaps TRBD1 (5 bases). The CDR3 contains 12 residues. Deletions cut 5 bases from V and 4 bases from J, with 11 bases between. The germline CDR1 and CDR2 sequences are DFQATT and SNEGSKA (reference sequence). CDR3 loop: CSAPQGSTEAFF. In DNA form, the CDR3 reads TGCAGTGCTCCTCAGGGTAGCACTGAAGCTTTCTTT.

This clonotype occurred many times. V usage is TRBV5-1 and J usage is TRBJ2-3, with 11 bases identical to TRBD2. J gave up 5 bases and V 4 bases, and 12 bases lay outside the gene matches. The CDR3 loop spans 17 amino acids. Germline CDR1 SGHRS, CDR2 YFSETQ. The CDR3 coding sequence is TGCGCCAGCAGCCCGATTACACTAGCGGGAGATGGAGATACGCAGTATTTT. This codes for CASSPITLAGDGDTQYF.

There are many counts of this clonotype. V usage is TRBV29-1 and J usage is TRBJ2-2, with D unclear. This CDR3 has 12 residues. Germline V gene sequence: CDR1 SQVTM, CDR2 ANQGSEA. V was trimmed by 1 base and J by 4 bases, leaving 4 bases between them. The CDR3 region is CSVEGGTGELFF. The CDR3 nucleotides read TGCAGCGTTGAAGGCGGCACCGGGGAGCTGTTTTTT.

V is TRBV2 and J is TRBJ1-5; no clear D. V shed 9 bases and J shed 2 bases, with 11 bases lying between them. This CDR3 is built from 13 residues. Germline CDR1 reads SNHLY; CDR2 reads FYNNEI. In DNA form, the CDR3 reads TGTGCCAGGTTAGTCTGGGGCAATCAGCCCCAGCATTTT. Protein: CARLVWGNQPQHF.

The CDR3 DNA follows: TGCGCCAGCAGATCCGCCTCTGGGGCCAACGTCCTGACTTTC. Translation gives CASRSASGANVLTF. This chain joins TRBV5-1 and TRBJ2-6; D not certain. Germline loops: CDR1 SGHRS, CDR2 YFSETQ. The CDR3 covers 14 residues. The V and J ends lost 5 bases and 0 bases respectively, with 6 bases between them.

This clonotype was recorded at least ten times. The genes are TRBV6-1 and TRBJ1-2; D is unclear. Germline V gives CDR1 MNHNS, CDR2 SASEGT. This CDR3 has 14 amino acids. Trimming took off 2 bases at V and 4 bases at J, with 11 bases between the two ends. CDR3 in DNA: TGTGCCAGCAGTGAAATCGCAGGATCCTATGGCTACACCTTC. It encodes CASSEIAGSYGYTF.

At least ten counts were recorded for this clonotype. The CDR3 sequence is CASSQGAGERYNEQFF. For the CDR3, the DNA is TGTGCCAGCAGCCAAGGAGCGGGAGAGAGGTACAATGAGCAGTTCTTC. V usage is TRBV3-1 and J usage is TRBJ2-1; 8 bases match TRBD2. Trimming removed 1 base from V and 4 bases from J; junction bases left unmatched: 6. The germline V gene has CDR1 LGHDT and CDR2 YNNKEL (reference sequence). The CDR3 spans 16 residues.